This T cell receptor beta chain was captured by sequencing in a study of T cell changes during pregnancy in multiple sclerosis. The assay was immunoSEQ multiplex PCR, and TCRdb's table has in-frame clones only and misses some. Here the sample spans tens of thousands of clones, approximately 90% being singletons. Germline V gene sequence: CDR1 SGHTA, CDR2 FQGTGA. Losses at the gene ends were 4 bases for V and 3 bases for J; bases not matched to a gene: 6. CDR3 length: 15 amino acids. The rearrangement joins TRBV7-3 to TRBJ2-3; the match to TRBD2 covers 8 bases. The sequences come from CD4+ T cells from peripheral blood mononuclear cells, collected before pregnancy. This clonotype was obtained from a female donor with multiple sclerosis, enrolled in a pregnancy study. The CDR3 sequence is CASSSGTSRTDTQYF. As DNA, the CDR3 is TGTGCCAGCAGCTCCGGGACTAGTAGGACAGATACGCAGTATTTT.